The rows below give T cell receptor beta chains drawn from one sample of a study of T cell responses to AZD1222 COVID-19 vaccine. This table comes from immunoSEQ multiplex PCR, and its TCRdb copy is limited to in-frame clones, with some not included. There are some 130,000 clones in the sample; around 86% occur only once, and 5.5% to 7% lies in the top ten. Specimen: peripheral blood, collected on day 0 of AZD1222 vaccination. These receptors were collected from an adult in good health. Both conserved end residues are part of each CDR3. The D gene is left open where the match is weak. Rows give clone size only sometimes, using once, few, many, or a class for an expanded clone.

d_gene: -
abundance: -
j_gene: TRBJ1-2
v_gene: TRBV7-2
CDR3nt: TGTGCCAGCAGCTTAGCGTCGTGGGGCTACACCTTC
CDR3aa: CASSLASWGYTF

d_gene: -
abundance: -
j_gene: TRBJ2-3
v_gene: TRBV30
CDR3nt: TGTGCCTGGATGATACAGGGTCCGCAGTATTTT
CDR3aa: CAWMIQGPQYF

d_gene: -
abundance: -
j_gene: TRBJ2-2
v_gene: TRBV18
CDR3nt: TGTGCCAGCTCACCCTTCCGGGCCTACCTCCCGAACACCGGGGAGCTGTTTTTT
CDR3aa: CASSPFRAYLPNTGELFF

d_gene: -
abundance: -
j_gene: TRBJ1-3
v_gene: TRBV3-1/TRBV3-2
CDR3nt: TGTGCCAGCAGCCAGGGTTATGACAGGCCCTCTGGAAACACCATATATTTT
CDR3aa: CASSQGYDRPSGNTIYF

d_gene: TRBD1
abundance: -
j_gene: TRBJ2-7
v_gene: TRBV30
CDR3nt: TGTGCCTGCAGACAGGGGTTAGCCTACGAGCAGTACTTC
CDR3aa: CACRQGLAYEQYF

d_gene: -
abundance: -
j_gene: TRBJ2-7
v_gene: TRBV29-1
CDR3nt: TGCAGCGCACGGACAGAATTGTACGAGCAGTACTTC
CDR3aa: CSARTELYEQYF

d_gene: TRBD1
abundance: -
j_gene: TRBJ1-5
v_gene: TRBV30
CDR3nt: TGTGCCTGGAGCGGAGGGGACAGGGACAATCAGCCCCAGCATTTT
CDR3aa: CAWSGGDRDNQPQHF

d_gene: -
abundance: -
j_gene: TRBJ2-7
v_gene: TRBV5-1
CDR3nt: TGCGCCAGCAGTGCATCCCCACAGGACTACGAGCAGTACTTC
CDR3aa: CASSASPQDYEQYF

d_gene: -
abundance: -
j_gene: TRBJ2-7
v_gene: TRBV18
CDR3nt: TGTGCCAGCTCACCAGGGGCTGGAGAAGAAGTTACTTACGAGCAGTACTTC
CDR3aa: CASSPGAGEEVTYEQYF

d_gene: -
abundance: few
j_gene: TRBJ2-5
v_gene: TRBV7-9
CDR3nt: TGTGCGGGGGGAATTAAGTACCAAGAGACCCAGTACTTC
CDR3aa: CAGGIKYQETQYF

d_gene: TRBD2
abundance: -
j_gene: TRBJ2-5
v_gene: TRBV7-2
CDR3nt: TGTGCCAGCAGCTTAGGGGGGACTACCGATCTCGCCCAGTACTTC
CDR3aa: CASSLGGTTDLAQYF

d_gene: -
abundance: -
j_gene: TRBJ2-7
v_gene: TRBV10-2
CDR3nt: TGCGCCAGCAGGAGGGATGGGGCCTACGAGCAGTACTTC
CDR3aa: CASRRDGAYEQYF

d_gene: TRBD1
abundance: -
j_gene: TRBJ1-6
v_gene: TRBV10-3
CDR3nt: TGTGCCATCAGCGTGGGTCCAGGGGGGTATTCACCCCTCCACTTT
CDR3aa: CAISVGPGGYSPLHF

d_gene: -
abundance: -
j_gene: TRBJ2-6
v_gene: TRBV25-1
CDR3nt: TGTGCCAGCAGTTCCGACAGGACTGGGGCCAACGTCCTGACTTTC
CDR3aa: CASSSDRTGANVLTF

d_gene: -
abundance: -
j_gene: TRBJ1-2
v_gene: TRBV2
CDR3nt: TGTGCCAGCCCAAGCTATGGTATGGCGGCAGTCCAAGCTAACTATGGCTACACCTTC
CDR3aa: CASPSYGMAAVQANYGYTF

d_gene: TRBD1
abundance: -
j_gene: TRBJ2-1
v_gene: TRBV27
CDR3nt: TGTGCCAGCAGTCCGCGGACAGGGGAGCAGTTCTTC
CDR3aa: CASSPRTGEQFF

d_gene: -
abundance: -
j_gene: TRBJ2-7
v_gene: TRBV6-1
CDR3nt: TGTGCCAGCAGTGCGGGAAGGGAACTAGGCTCCTACGAGCAGTACTTC
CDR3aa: CASSAGRELGSYEQYF

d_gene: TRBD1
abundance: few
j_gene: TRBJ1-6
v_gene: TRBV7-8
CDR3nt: TGTGCCAGCAGCCTTTTACAGGGGATCTCCTATAATTCACCCCTCCACTTT
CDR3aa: CASSLLQGISYNSPLHF

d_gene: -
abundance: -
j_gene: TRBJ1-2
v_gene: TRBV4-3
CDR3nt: TGCGCCAGCAGCCAAGATGCGTATTCTAACTATGGCTACACCTTC
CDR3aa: CASSQDAYSNYGYTF

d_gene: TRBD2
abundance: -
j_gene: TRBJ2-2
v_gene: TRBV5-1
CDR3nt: TGCGCCAGCAGCTTGGGGCTAGCGGGGGTGAACACCGGGGAGCTGTTTTTT
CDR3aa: CASSLGLAGVNTGELFF

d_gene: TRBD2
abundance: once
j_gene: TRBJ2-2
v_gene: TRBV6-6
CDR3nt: TGTGCCAGCAGTTACGGGACTAGCGGGGCTGGGGGGGAGCTGTTTTTT
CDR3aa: CASSYGTSGAGGELFF

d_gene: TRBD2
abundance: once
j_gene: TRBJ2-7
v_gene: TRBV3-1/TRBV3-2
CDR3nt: TGTGCCAGCAGCCCAGACGGGACTACCCTCTACGAGCAGTACTTC
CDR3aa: CASSPDGTTLYEQYF

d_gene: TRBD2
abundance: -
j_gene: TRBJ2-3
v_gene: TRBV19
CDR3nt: TGTGCCAGTAGCCTTCCGACTAGCGGGGCCCACACGCAGTATTTT
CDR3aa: CASSLPTSGAHTQYF

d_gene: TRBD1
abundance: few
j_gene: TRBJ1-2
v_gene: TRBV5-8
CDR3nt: TGTGCCAGCAGCCTGGACAGGGTGAGGTATGGCTACACCTTC
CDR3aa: CASSLDRVRYGYTF

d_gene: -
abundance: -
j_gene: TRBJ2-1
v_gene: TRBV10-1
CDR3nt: TGCGCCAGCGGACAAGGAACTTACAATGAGCAGTTCTTC
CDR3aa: CASGQGTYNEQFF

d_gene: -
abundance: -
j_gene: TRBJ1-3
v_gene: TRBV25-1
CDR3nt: TGTGCCAGCATGGGTGACACCATATATTTT
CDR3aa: CASMGDTIYF

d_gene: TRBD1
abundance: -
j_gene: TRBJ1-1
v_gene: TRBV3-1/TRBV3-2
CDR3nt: TGTGCCAGCAGCCAACGGACAGGGAGGGGTGAAGCTTTCTTT
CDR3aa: CASSQRTGRGEAFF